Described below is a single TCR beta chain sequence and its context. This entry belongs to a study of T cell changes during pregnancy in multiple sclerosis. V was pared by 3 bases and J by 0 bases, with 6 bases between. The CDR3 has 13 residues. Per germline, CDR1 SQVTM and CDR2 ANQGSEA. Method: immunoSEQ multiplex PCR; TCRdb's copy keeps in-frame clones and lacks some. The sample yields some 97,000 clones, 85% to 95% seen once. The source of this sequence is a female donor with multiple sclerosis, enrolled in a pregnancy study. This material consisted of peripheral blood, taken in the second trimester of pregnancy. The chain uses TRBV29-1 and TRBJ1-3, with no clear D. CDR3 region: CSVEAVSGNTIYF. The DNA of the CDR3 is TGCAGCGTTGAGGCAGTCTCTGGAAACACCATATATTTT. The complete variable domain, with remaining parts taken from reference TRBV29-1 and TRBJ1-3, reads SAVISQKPSRDICQRGTSLTIQCQVDSQVTMMFWYRQQPGQSLTLIATANQGSEATYESGFVIDKFPISRPNLTFSTLTVSNMSPEDSSIYLCSVEAVSGNTIYFGEGSWLTVV.